This passage covers 6 T cell receptor beta chains from one sample sequenced in a study of glioma-infiltrating T cells after dendritic cell vaccination. Libraries were prepared by immunoSEQ multiplex PCR; TCRdb keeps only in-frame clonotypes and omits some of them. The top ten hold over 2.5% of the sample, which has 90,000 to 140,000 clones, 90% seen once. Time point described: after dendritic cell vaccination, including at tumor progression/relapse. The sample was blood, taken after dendritic cell vaccination. These receptors came from a human donor with glioblastoma.

This clone was seen a single time. The V and J genes are TRBV11-3 and TRBJ2-5; 10 bases match TRBD1. The germline V gene encodes CDR1 SGHNT and CDR2 YENEEA. The length of the CDR3 is 14 residues. Unmatched junction bases numbered 6, after V lost 5 bases and J lost 6 bases. CDR3 in DNA: TGTGCCAGCAGCGACCCGGGACAGGGGAAGACCCAGTACTTC. Translated, it gives CASSDPGQGKTQYF.

The chain recombines TRBV7-2 with TRBJ2-5; 7 nucleotides align to TRBD1. Germline trimming cut 5 bases from V and 2 bases from J; bases unmatched to any gene: 2. The CDR3 consists of 13 residues. Germline loops: CDR1 SGHTA, CDR2 FQGNSA. The CDR3 DNA reads as TGTGCCAGCAGCCCGGGACAGCAAGAGACCCAGTACTTC. The encoded protein is CASSPGQQETQYF.

The J gene is TRBJ2-2, the V gene TRBV5-1, with TRBD1 matching over 7 bases. Looked up from germline, CDR1 is SGHRS and CDR2 is YFSETQ. With 2 bases clipped from V and 7 bases from J, the junction kept 8 bases outside the gene matches. This CDR3 has 15 amino acids. The CDR3 is CASSLMTGKDGELFF. CDR3 sequence (DNA): TGCGCCAGCAGCTTAATGACAGGGAAGGACGGGGAGCTGTTTTTT.

This clone was seen just once. The V gene is TRBV12-5, the J gene TRBJ1-5; D unclear. CDR3 length: 12 amino acids. V lost 6 bases, J lost 4 bases, and 7 bases lay in between. Per the germline V gene, CDR1 is LGHNT and CDR2 is FRNRAP. CDR3 in amino acids: CASGTMNQPQHF. The CDR3 DNA follows: TGTGCTAGTGGGACAATGAATCAGCCCCAGCATTTT.

Points on this clone: At one of its ends the junction is not consistent with the germline gene, which may arise from a read error. V and J are TRBV10-3 and TRBJ1-4; 12 bases map to TRBD1. CDR1 is ENHRY, CDR2 SYGVKD, per germline. CDR3 length: 13 amino acids. CDR3 amino acids: CAAGTGGAEKLFF. The CDR3 DNA reads TGTGCCGCCGGGACAGGGGGCGCCGAAAAGCTGTTTTTT.

The gene calls are TRBV5-4 and TRBJ1-2; D is undetermined. The length of the CDR3 is 14 residues. Germline V gives CDR1 SGHNT, CDR2 YYREEE (reference sequence). Trimming removed 4 bases at V and 3 bases at J, with 13 bases between. CDR3 in amino acids: CASSRGDGYYGYTF. The CDR3 nucleotides are TGTGCCAGCAGCCGCGGCGACGGATACTATGGCTACACCTTC.